Below are 30 T cell receptor beta chains sequenced from a single sample in a study of shared clonotypes between healthy human individuals. Sequenced by immunoSEQ multiplex PCR; TCRdb stores in-frame clones only, minus some. The sample consists of under 2,000,000 clones, 85% to 95% of them appearing once. The naive CD8 fraction comprised CD45RO-negative cells positively selected for CCR7 and excluded terminally differentiated effector memory CD45RA+ cells. Source material: naive CD8+ T cells sorted from blood. The receptors were sampled from a young man in good health.

The V and J genes are TRBV19 and TRBJ1-2; D possibly corresponds to TRBD1 (5 bases). The CDR3 has 14 residues. CDR1 is LNHDA, CDR2 SQIVND, per germline (reference sequence). Trimming cost V 7 bases and J 3 bases, with 15 bases left between them. CDR3 in amino acids: CASTTGTDHYGYTF. CDR3 nucleotides: TGTGCCAGTACCACCGGGACTGACCACTATGGCTACACCTTC. Drawing the rest from reference TRBV19 and TRBJ1-2, the complete variable domain is DGGITQSPKYLFRKEGQNVTLSCEQNLNHDAMYWYRQDPGQGLRLIYYSQIVNDFQKGDIAEGYSVSREKKESFPLTVTSAQKNPTAFYLCASTTGTDHYGYTFGSGTRLTVV.

The rearrangement links TRBV7-9 to TRBJ1-1, with D possibly matching TRBD1 (5 bases). Germline CDR1 and CDR2: SEHNR and FQNEAQ (reference sequence). V gave up 1 base and J gave up 5 bases, with 14 bases separating them. The CDR3 extends over 15 amino acids. The CDR3, as DNA: TGTGCCAGCAGCTTAGGTGGGGGAGTGTGGACTGAAGCTTTCTTT. Translating it yields CASSLGGGVWTEAFF.

Details on this clone: The identical CDR3 is also encoded by other nucleotide sequences in the sample. The V call is TRBV9, the J call TRBJ2-7; 9 bases are shared with TRBD2. The CDR3 consists of 14 residues. The V gene end was trimmed by 4 bases and the J gene end by 3 bases; junction bases not matched to a gene: 5. Looked up from germline, CDR1 is SGDLS and CDR2 is YYNGEE. The CDR3 is CASSQGLAGYEQYF. The CDR3, as DNA: TGTGCCAGCAGCCAGGGACTAGCAGGCTACGAGCAGTACTTC.

The gene calls are TRBV5-6 and TRBJ2-7; 12 bases agree with TRBD2. J gave up 0 bases and V 3 bases, and 4 bases lay outside the gene matches. The CDR3 contains 16 residues. The germline CDR1 and CDR2 sequences are SGHDT and YYEEEE. Here the CDR3 reads CASSSGLAGNSYEQYF. CDR3 DNA sequence: TGTGCCAGCAGCTCAGGACTAGCGGGAAACTCCTACGAGCAGTACTTC. The variable domain in full, with the rest retrieved from reference TRBV5-6 and TRBJ2-7, is DAGVTQSPTHLIKTRGQQVTLRCSPKSGHDTVSWYQQALGQGPQFIFQYYEEEERQRGNFPDRFSGHQFPNYSSELNVNALLLGDSALYLCASSSGLAGNSYEQYFGPGTRLTVT.

Comment on this clone: Because the CDR3 is missing its conserved closing phenylalanine or tryptophan, this is likely a read error. The CDR3 region is CASSGDSNYGYTL. Here the CDR3 DNA reads TGTGCCAGCAGTGGGGACAGCAACTATGGCTACACCCTC. This rearrangement joins TRBV6-5 to TRBJ1-2, with 7 bases aligning to TRBD1. This CDR3 comprises 13 residues. J gave up 2 bases and V 5 bases, and 2 bases lay outside the gene matches. Germline V lookup: CDR1 MNHEY, CDR2 SVGAGI.

The V gene is TRBV5-6, the J gene TRBJ1-1; 10 bases match TRBD1. CDR1 is SGHDT and CDR2 is YYEEEE in the germline V gene. This CDR3 has 16 residues. J lost 3 bases, V lost 4 bases, and 9 bases had no gene match. CDR3 region: CASSPQDRGTHTEAFF. CDR3 DNA sequence: TGTGCCAGCAGCCCACAGGACAGGGGGACCCACACTGAAGCTTTCTTT.

The genes are TRBV6-5 and TRBJ2-2; D unresolved. The V gene's germline CDR1 is MNHEY and CDR2 SVGAGI. The ends were cut back, 5 bases at V and 3 bases at J, with 4 bases in the middle. The CDR3 sequence is 12 residues long. The CDR3 coding sequence is TGTGCCAGCAGTCACTACACCGGGGAGCTGTTTTTT. This translates into CASSHYTGELFF.

The chain has TRBV5-6 and TRBJ2-7; TRBD1 matches 7 bases. Germline CDR1 is SGHDT and CDR2 is YYEEEE. CDR3 size: 16 residues. Losses at the gene ends were 2 bases for V and 2 bases for J; bases not matched to a gene: 10. CDR3 in amino acids: CASSFTGASTPYEQYF. CDR3 nucleotides: TGTGCCAGCAGCTTTACAGGGGCGTCCACTCCCTACGAGCAGTACTTC.

This chain uses TRBV27 with TRBJ2-5, with 8 bases aligning to TRBD2. This CDR3 is built from 16 residues. Trimming removed 2 bases from V and 1 base from J; junction bases left unmatched: 6. CDR1 is MNHEY, CDR2 SMNVEV, per germline (reference sequence). CDR3 loop: CASSLGAGVAQETQYF. The CDR3 nucleotides are TGTGCCAGCAGTTTAGGAGCGGGAGTGGCCCAAGAGACCCAGTACTTC.

The chain carries TRBV4-1 and TRBJ2-7; 7 bases map to TRBD1. This CDR3 is 14 amino acids long. V trimming: 4 bases; J trimming: 2 bases; junction bases outside the gene matches: 5. Germline assignment: CDR1 MGHRA and CDR2 YSYEKL. CDR3 DNA: TGCGCCAGCAGCCCAACAGGGGAGCCCTACGAGCAGTACTTC. This translates into CASSPTGEPYEQYF.

This chain uses TRBV7-9 with TRBJ1-3; D remains unclear. In germline, CDR1 is SEHNR, CDR2 FQNEAQ (reference sequence). The CDR3 sequence is 13 residues long. Trimming took 1 base from V and 15 from J, leaving 16 bases between them. The CDR3 DNA follows: TGTGCCAGCAGCTTAGAGGGCCATTTGTTGGAATATTTT. Residues: CASSLEGHLLEYF. Full variable domain (outside the CDR3, taken from reference TRBV7-9 and TRBJ1-3): DTGVSQNPRHKITKRGQNVTFRCDPISEHNRLYWYRQTLGQGPEFLTYFQNEAQLEKSRLLSDRFSAERPKGSFSTLEIQRTEQGDSAMYLCASSLEGHLLEYFGEGSWLTVV.

The CDR3 loop is CASRSGTGVYNEQFF. The CDR3 bases are TGTGCCAGCAGATCCGGGACAGGAGTCTACAATGAGCAGTTCTTC. The chain recombines TRBV28 with TRBJ2-1; 8 bases are a match to TRBD1. Germline-derived CDR1 and CDR2 are MDHEN and SYDVKM. The CDR3 spans 15 residues. J gave up 3 bases and V 6 bases, and 7 bases lay outside the gene matches.

The chain employs TRBV30 and TRBJ2-1, with D unresolved. The CDR3 is 14 amino acids. Germline-derived CDR1 and CDR2 are GTSNPN and SVGIG (reference sequence). V shed 4 bases and J shed 0 bases, with 10 bases lying between them. In nucleotides, the CDR3 is TGTGCCTGGACTGACGGTAGCTCCTACAATGAGCAGTTCTTC. It yields the protein CAWTDGSSYNEQFF.

The gene calls are TRBV4-2 and TRBJ2-7, with no clear D. Germline assignment: CDR1 LGHNA and CDR2 YNFKEQ. V was clipped by 1 base and J by 2 bases, with 6 bases between them. This CDR3 contains 13 residues. CDR3 region: CASSQGGTYEQYF. The CDR3 nucleotides read TGTGCCAGCAGCCAAGGTGGGACCTACGAGCAGTACTTC.

This chain joins TRBV27 and TRBJ2-2, with 8 bases lining up with TRBD2. J gave up 5 bases and V 0 bases, and 14 bases lay outside the gene matches. The CDR3 has 19 amino acids. The germline CDR1 and CDR2 sequences are MNHEY and SMNVEV (reference sequence). The CDR3 sequence is CASSLSLGAGAERTGELFF. In DNA form, the CDR3 reads TGTGCCAGCAGTTTATCCCTTGGAGCGGGAGCGGAAAGGACCGGGGAGCTGTTTTTT.

The genes are TRBV2 and TRBJ2-1; TRBD1 is a possible D gene (5 bases). The CDR3 runs to 13 residues. Looked up from germline, CDR1 is SNHLY and CDR2 is FYNNEI. CDR3 bases: TGTGCAGAAGGGGCAGGGTCCTACAATGAGCAGTTCTTC. Protein sequence: CAEGAGSYNEQFF.

This sequence joins TRBV29-1 and TRBJ1-2, with 8 bases lining up with TRBD1. CDR1 is SQVTM, CDR2 ANQGSEA, per germline. Losses at the gene ends were 6 bases for V and 5 bases for J; bases not matched to a gene: 14. The CDR3 is made up of 15 amino acids. The CDR3 coding sequence is TGCAGCGTGGTGACAGGGGCGCGGACCCCTTATGGCTACACCTTC. Translated, it gives CSVVTGARTPYGYTF.

The chain carries TRBV5-4 and TRBJ1-1, with TRBD1 as a possible D gene (5 bases). Trimming took off 4 bases at V and 1 base at J, with 11 bases between the two ends. The CDR3 has 14 amino acids. Germline CDR1 is SGHNT and CDR2 is YYREEE (reference sequence). Here the CDR3 reads CASSTRDENTEAFF. DNA of the CDR3: TGTGCCAGCAGCACACGGGACGAGAACACTGAAGCTTTCTTT.

V and J are TRBV2 and TRBJ1-1, with D hard to call. The V end was cut by 10 bases, the J end by 6 bases, with 9 bases between. CDR1 and CDR2 from the germline V gene are SNHLY and FYNNEI. The CDR3 is made up of 10 amino acids. The DNA of the CDR3 is TGTGCCACCTCGGGTCCTGAAGCTTTCTTT. Protein sequence: CATSGPEAFF.

With regard to this clone: Other DNA sequences within the sample encode an identical CDR3. This chain links TRBV6-1 with TRBJ1-2; TRBD1 aligns across 8 bases. The CDR3 contains 13 residues. The ends lost 5 bases at V and 4 bases at J; junction bases unmatched: 3. Germline CDR1 and CDR2: MNHNS and SASEGT. The chain's CDR3 is CASSSGQGYGYTF. CDR3 sequence (DNA): TGTGCCAGCAGTTCCGGACAGGGCTATGGCTACACCTTC.

V usage is TRBV19 and J usage is TRBJ1-1; TRBD1 might be the D (5 bases). CDR3 size: 14 residues. The V gene's germline CDR1 is LNHDA and CDR2 SQIVND (reference sequence). Trimming left V 3 bases short and J 1 base short, with 9 bases between. CDR3 region: CASSMMGGNTEAFF. The CDR3 nucleotides are TGTGCCAGTAGTATGATGGGGGGGAACACTGAAGCTTTCTTT.

The chain employs TRBV27 and TRBJ2-3; D may be TRBD1 or TRBD2 (5 bases each). Germline V gene data show CDR1 as MNHEY and CDR2 as SMNVEV (reference sequence). V lost 3 bases to trimming and J lost 4 bases, with 17 bases between them. There are 16 residues in the CDR3. Written as DNA, the CDR3 is TGTGCCAGCAGTTTTCTCCGGGGCCCGGGTCCAGATACGCAGTATTTT. This sequence encodes CASSFLRGPGPDTQYF.

The genes are TRBV5-6 and TRBJ2-7; D is possibly TRBD2 (7 bases). The CDR3 is 14 residues long. CDR1 SGHDT and CDR2 YYEEEE come from the germline V gene. The germline V and J ends were trimmed by 4 bases and 4 bases, with 15 bases remaining between them. The CDR3 DNA follows: TGTGCCAGCAGCGCCCCGGGGGGCGAATACGAGCAGTACTTC. The encoded protein is CASSAPGGEYEQYF.

This chain links TRBV15 with TRBJ2-1; weak D call: TRBD2 (6 bases). V lost 1 base, J lost 7 bases, and 17 bases lay in between. This CDR3 has 16 residues. Germline V gene sequence: CDR1 LNHNV, CDR2 YYDKDF (reference sequence). This CDR3 reads CATSRGPSAPGNEQFF. The CDR3, as DNA: TGTGCCACCAGCAGAGGCCCTAGCGCCCCGGGGAATGAGCAGTTCTTC. The variable domain in full, with the rest retrieved from reference TRBV15 and TRBJ2-1, is DAMVIQNPRYQVTQFGKPVTLSCSQTLNHNVMYWYQQKSSQAPKLLFHYYDKDFNNEADTPDNFQSRRPNTSFCFLDIRSPGLGDTAMYLCATSRGPSAPGNEQFFGPGTRLTVL.

This chain joins TRBV4-1 and TRBJ1-2; unclear D gene. CDR3 length: 13 residues. Germline-derived CDR1 and CDR2 are MGHRA and YSYEKL. V was clipped by 2 bases and J by 4 bases, with 8 bases between them. CDR3 loop: CASSQRDFYGYTF. In DNA, the CDR3 is TGCGCCAGCAGCCAAAGGGATTTCTATGGCTACACCTTC.

This chain joins TRBV7-9 and TRBJ2-5, with 9 bases lining up with TRBD1. The CDR3 extends over 15 amino acids. The trim removed 2 bases at V and 5 bases at J, leaving 6 bases unmatched. Germline CDR1 and CDR2: SEHNR and FQNEAQ (reference sequence). The CDR3 nucleotides are TGTGCCAGCAGCTTAAACAGGGGGCTAGAGGAGACCCAGTACTTC. This codes for CASSLNRGLEETQYF.

The chain recombines TRBV7-6 with TRBJ2-4; D may be TRBD1 (6 bases). The ends were cut back, 5 bases at V and 3 bases at J, with 26 bases in the middle. The CDR3 spans 19 residues. Germline V gene sequence: CDR1 SGHVS, CDR2 FNYEAQ. CDR3 bases: TGTGCCAGCAGCCCCTCAATGGGGGCAGAACTAGACGACAAAAACATTCAGTACTTC. Amino acids: CASSPSMGAELDDKNIQYF.

Remarks on this clone: This could be a read error, since a much larger clone is one nucleotide away. The rearrangement links TRBV28 to TRBJ1-1; D is uncertain. Germline CDR1 and CDR2: MDHEN and SYDVKM. The ends were cut back, 4 bases at V and 0 bases at J, with 6 bases in the middle. The CDR3 has 13 amino acids. DNA of the CDR3: TGTGCCAGCAGTTACGGGCTGAACACTGAAGCTTTCTTT. Residues: CASSYGLNTEAFF.

The rearrangement joins TRBV7-9 to TRBJ2-2, with D hard to call. The germline V and J ends were trimmed by 3 bases and 6 bases, with 5 bases remaining between them. The CDR3 is made up of 12 amino acids. Germline V gene data show CDR1 as SEHNR and CDR2 as FQNEAQ (reference sequence). The CDR3 spells CASSFFPGELFF. The CDR3 nucleotides read TGTGCCAGCAGCTTTTTCCCCGGGGAGCTGTTTTTT.

The rearrangement links TRBV29-1 to TRBJ2-2; D uncertain. This CDR3 has 12 residues. V was trimmed by 8 bases and J by 1 base, leaving 8 bases between them. Per germline, CDR1 SQVTM and CDR2 ANQGSEA. Here the CDR3 DNA reads TGCAGCTCCTGCCTGAACACCGGGGAGCTGTTTTTT. It translates to CSSCLNTGELFF.